Below, 2 T cell receptor beta chains from the same sample are listed, as sequenced in a study of blood T cell repertoires in COVID-19. Libraries were prepared by immunoSEQ multiplex PCR; TCRdb keeps only in-frame clonotypes and omits some of them. The sample includes 92,000 or so clones, 70% to 90% of them seen just once. The specimen was peripheral blood. The receptors here all came from a man between 60 and 70 years old with acute or convalescent COVID-19.

The chain couples TRBV6-5 to TRBJ2-2, with 10 positions matching TRBD2. This CDR3 region has 14 residues. Germline V gene data show CDR1 as MNHEY and CDR2 as SVGAGI. Trimming cost V 7 bases and J 6 bases; bases outside gene matches: 5. The CDR3 nucleotides are TGTGCCAGCATGGTAGCGGGGGGTCCCGGGGAGCTGTTTTTT. It encodes CASMVAGGPGELFF.

This clone is a singleton in its sample. V is TRBV5-1 and J is TRBJ2-3; the D gene is possibly TRBD2 (7 bases). The CDR3 sequence is 15 residues long. Germline loops: CDR1 SGHRS, CDR2 YFSETQ. Trimming left V 0 bases short and J 5 bases short, with 13 bases between. The CDR3 here is CASSLARGGRDTQYF. CDR3 coding DNA: TGCGCCAGCAGCTTGGCGAGGGGGGGCCGAGATACGCAGTATTTT.